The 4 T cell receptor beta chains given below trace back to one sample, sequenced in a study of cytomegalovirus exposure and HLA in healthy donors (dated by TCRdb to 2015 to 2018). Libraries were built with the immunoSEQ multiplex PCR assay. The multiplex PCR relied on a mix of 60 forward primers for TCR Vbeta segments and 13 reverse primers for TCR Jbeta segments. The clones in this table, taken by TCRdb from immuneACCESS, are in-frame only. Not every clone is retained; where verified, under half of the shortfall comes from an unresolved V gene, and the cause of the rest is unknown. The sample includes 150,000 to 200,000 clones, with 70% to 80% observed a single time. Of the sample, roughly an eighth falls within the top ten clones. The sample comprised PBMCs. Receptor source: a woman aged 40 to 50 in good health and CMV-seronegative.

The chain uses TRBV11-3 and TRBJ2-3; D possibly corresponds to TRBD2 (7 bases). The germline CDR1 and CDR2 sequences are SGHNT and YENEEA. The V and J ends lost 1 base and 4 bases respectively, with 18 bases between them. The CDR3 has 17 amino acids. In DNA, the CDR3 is TGTGCCAGCAGCTTAGGGGGGGGGCTAGAGCGGCCAGATACGCAGTATTTT. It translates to CASSLGGGLERPDTQYF.

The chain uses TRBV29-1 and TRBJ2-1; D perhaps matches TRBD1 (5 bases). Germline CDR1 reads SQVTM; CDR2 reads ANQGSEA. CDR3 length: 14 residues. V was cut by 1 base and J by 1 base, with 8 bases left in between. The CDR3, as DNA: TGCAGCGTTGAAGGGGGCCTTTCCTACAATGAGCAGTTCTTC. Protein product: CSVEGGLSYNEQFF.

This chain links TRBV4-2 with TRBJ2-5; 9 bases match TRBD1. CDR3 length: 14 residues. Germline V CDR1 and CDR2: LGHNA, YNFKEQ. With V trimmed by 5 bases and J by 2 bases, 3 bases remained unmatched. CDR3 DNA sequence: TGTGCCAGCAGCGACGGACAGGGGCAAGAGACCCAGTACTTC. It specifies CASSDGQGQETQYF.

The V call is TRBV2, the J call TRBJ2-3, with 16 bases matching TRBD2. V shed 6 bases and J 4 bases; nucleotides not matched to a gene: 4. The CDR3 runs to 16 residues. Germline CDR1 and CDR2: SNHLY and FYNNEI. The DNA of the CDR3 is TGTGCCAGCAGAACCGGGACTAGCGGGGGGGCAGATACGCAGTATTTT. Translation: CASRTGTSGGADTQYF.